Each of the 20 T cell receptor beta chains below was sequenced from the same sample in a study of blood T cell repertoires in COVID-19. Here immunoSEQ multiplex PCR was the method, and the copy in TCRdb shows in-frame clones only, minus some. The sample shows 140,000 or so clones, around 83% of them seen only once. Sequenced sample: peripheral blood. Receptors originate from a man aged 60 to 75 with active or convalescent COVID-19.

The V and J genes are TRBV27 and TRBJ1-1; D unclear. Trimming stripped 5 bases from V and 5 bases from J, with 27 bases between. Germline V gene lookup returns CDR1 MNHEY and CDR2 SMNVEV (reference sequence). This CDR3 spans 18 amino acids. DNA of the CDR3: TGTGCCAGCAGTCCCGAAAGTCAGACTGAGAGAGGCGTTACTGAAGCTTTCTTT. Its translation is CASSPESQTERGVTEAFF.

V gene TRBV4-3 combines with J gene TRBJ2-2; 7 positions agree with TRBD2. CDR1 and CDR2 from the germline V gene are LGHNA and YSLEER. Trimming took 0 bases from V and 6 from J; bases not matched to a gene: 16. CDR3 length: 19 amino acids. The CDR3 region has the DNA TGCGCCAGCAGCCAAGATCGCGGGTCCTACGCGGGAGTGCCCGGGGAGCTGTTTTTT. This encodes CASSQDRGSYAGVPGELFF.

This chain links TRBV5-6 with TRBJ2-5; tentatively, D is TRBD2 (7 bases). Trimming left V 0 bases short and J 3 bases short, with 12 bases between. The CDR3 is made up of 15 amino acids. Germline loops: CDR1 SGHDT, CDR2 YYEEEE. The CDR3 is CASSLARGAEETQYF. CDR3 in DNA: TGTGCCAGCAGCTTGGCACGGGGGGCCGAAGAGACCCAGTACTTC.

The chain links TRBV5-6 to TRBJ1-4; 9 bases are a match to TRBD1. There are 17 residues in the CDR3. V lost 4 bases and J lost 2; bases outside the gene matches: 9. CDR1 is SGHDT and CDR2 is YYEEEE in the germline V gene. CDR3 sequence: CASSQDRGLGTNEKLFF. The CDR3 nucleotides are TGTGCCAGCAGCCAGGACAGGGGATTAGGTACTAATGAAAAACTGTTTTTT.

V usage is TRBV27 and J usage is TRBJ2-3, with 7 bases lining up with TRBD2. The CDR3 consists of 15 residues. The germline V gene has CDR1 MNHEY and CDR2 SMNVEV (reference sequence). With 1 base clipped from V and 1 base from J, the junction kept 2 bases outside the gene matches. The CDR3 DNA reads TGTGCCAGCAGTTTATACGCGGGAGGCACAGATACGCAGTATTTT. Its translation: CASSLYAGGTDTQYF.

The V call is TRBV29-1, the J call TRBJ1-1, with D unclear. Per germline, CDR1 SQVTM and CDR2 ANQGSEA. Trimming stripped 3 bases from V and 1 base from J, with 12 bases between. The CDR3 has 14 amino acids. The CDR3 protein is CSVEPPARNTEAFF. The CDR3 nucleotides are TGCAGCGTTGAGCCCCCCGCGAGGAACACTGAAGCTTTCTTT.

The rearrangement links TRBV12-3 or TRBV12-4 to TRBJ2-7, with D possibly TRBD2 on 5 matching bases. Trimming shortened V by 2 bases and J by 5 bases, and 10 bases separated the two germline ends. This CDR3 is built from 13 residues. The CDR3 reads CASSLSGVDEQYF. The CDR3 nucleotides are TGTGCCAGCAGTTTATCCGGGGTGGACGAGCAGTACTTC.

The table lists this clone with a few counts. CDR3 DNA sequence: TGTGCCAGCAGTTTATCGGACAGTTATGGCTACACCTTC. Its protein product is CASSLSDSYGYTF. J is TRBJ1-2 and V is TRBV27; TRBD1 is a possible D gene (6 bases). Germline values: CDR1 MNHEY, CDR2 SMNVEV (reference sequence). The CDR3 is 13 residues long. The V end lost 0 bases, the J end lost 5 bases, and 7 bases lay between the germline ends.

DNA of the CDR3: TGTGCCAGCATACGGGGGTTGAACACTGAAGCTTTCTTT. This gives the protein CASIRGLNTEAFF. The rearrangement links TRBV7-9 to TRBJ1-1; TRBD1 might be the D (5 bases). V lost 7 bases, J lost 0 bases, and 9 bases lay in between. The CDR3 has 13 amino acids. The germline V gene encodes CDR1 SEHNR and CDR2 FQNEAQ (reference sequence). Drawing the rest from reference TRBV7-9 and TRBJ1-1, the complete variable domain is DTGVSQNPRHKITKRGQNVTFRCDPISEHNRLYWYRQTLGQGPEFLTYFQNEAQLEKSRLLSDRFSAERPKGSFSTLEIQRTEQGDSAMYLCASIRGLNTEAFFGQGTRLTVV.

The genes are TRBV6-6 and TRBJ2-3; 10 bases are a match to TRBD2. Germline-derived CDR1 and CDR2 are MNHNY and SVGAGI (reference sequence). J lost 8 bases, V lost 8 bases, and 10 bases had no gene match. CDR3 size: 14 residues. The chain's CDR3 is CASLSAGGMGTQYF. In DNA form, the CDR3 reads TGTGCCAGCCTTTCAGCGGGAGGGATGGGTACGCAGTATTTT.

The rearrangement links TRBV4-1 to TRBJ2-5; 8 nucleotides line up with TRBD2. Germline V gives CDR1 MGHRA, CDR2 YSYEKL. The CDR3 has 16 residues. The trim removed 1 base at V and 5 bases at J, leaving 9 bases unmatched. The CDR3 bases are TGCGCCAGCAGCCAAGGCCCGGGGGGGCTCCGGGAGACCCAGTACTTC. Its translation is CASSQGPGGLRETQYF.

This clone was detected only a few times. The V and J genes are TRBV20-1 and TRBJ1-2, with a possible D match to TRBD1 (5 bases). Germline V lookup: CDR1 DFQATT, CDR2 SNEGSKA (reference sequence). The CDR3 length is 10 residues. Trimming took off 5 bases at V and 8 bases at J, with 9 bases between the two ends. The CDR3 DNA reads TGCAGTGCTCCAGGGTACGGCTACACCTTC. This translates into CSAPGYGYTF.

The chain employs TRBV5-1 and TRBJ1-5; D gene ambiguous. The CDR3 is made up of 14 amino acids. V shed 10 bases and J shed 7 bases, with 21 bases lying between them. CDR1 is SGHRS, CDR2 YFSETQ, per germline. The CDR3 nucleotides are TGCGCCCGAGAAAGGTTGAGCCGGAGGCAGCCCCAGCATTTT. Amino acids: CARERLSRRQPQHF.

The gene calls are TRBV7-2 and TRBJ2-7, with 8 nucleotides matching TRBD2. Germline V gene data show CDR1 as SGHTA and CDR2 as FQGNSA. The CDR3 is made up of 15 amino acids. Trimming cost V 5 bases and J 2 bases; bases outside gene matches: 8. Here the CDR3 reads CASSPSSGAPYEQYF. CDR3 DNA sequence: TGTGCCAGCAGCCCCAGTAGCGGGGCCCCCTACGAGCAGTACTTC.

The chain recombines TRBV7-2 with TRBJ2-1; 7 bases match TRBD2. V was clipped by 2 bases and J by 7 bases; unmatched bases: 8. CDR1 and CDR2 from the germline V gene are SGHTA and FQGNSA. The CDR3 extends over 15 amino acids. The CDR3 region is CASSLFSGIYNEQFF. DNA for the CDR3: TGTGCCAGCAGCTTATTCAGCGGGATTTATAATGAGCAGTTCTTC. The complete variable domain, with remaining parts taken from reference TRBV7-2 and TRBJ2-1, reads GAGVSQSPSNKVTEKGKDVELRCDPISGHTALYWYRQSLGQGLEFLIYFQGNSAPDKSGLPSDRFSAERTGGSVSTLTIQRTQQEDSAVYLCASSLFSGIYNEQFFGPGTRLTVL.

This clone was picked up one time. The chain links TRBV6-1 to TRBJ2-7; maybe TRBD2 (5 bases). The CDR3 runs to 13 residues. The germline V and J ends were trimmed by 3 bases and 6 bases, with 12 bases remaining between them. Germline assignment: CDR1 MNHNS and CDR2 SASEGT. The CDR3 DNA reads as TGTGCCAGCAGTGATTCGGGGATCGGCGAGCAGTACGTC. Translated, it gives CASSDSGIGEQYV.

CDR3 nucleotide sequence: TGTGCCAGCAGCAACAGGGGACGCTACACCTTC. Protein sequence: CASSNRGRYTF. V gene TRBV25-1 combines with J gene TRBJ1-2, with TRBD1 matching over 7 bases. The V and J ends lost 6 bases and 9 bases, in that order; junction bases with no gene match: 4. The germline CDR1 and CDR2 sequences are MGHDK and SYGVNS. The CDR3 length is 11 residues.

The chain has TRBV5-5 and TRBJ1-1, with TRBD1 matching 10 bases. Germline V CDR1 and CDR2: SGHKS, YYEKEE (reference sequence). The CDR3 length is 15 residues. The V segment lost 4 bases and the J segment 1 base; nucleotides outside the gene matches: 4. The CDR3 region has the DNA TGTGCCAGCAGCCCATGGACAGGGGGGAACACTGAAGCTTTCTTT. This encodes CASSPWTGGNTEAFF.

The rearrangement links TRBV11-2 to TRBJ2-1; a weak D match, TRBD2 (6 bases). The CDR3 has 18 residues. The V gene's germline CDR1 is SGHAT and CDR2 FQNNGV. Trimming shortened V by 0 bases and J by 6 bases, and 21 bases separated the two germline ends. CDR3 protein: CASSLDRIAASLFNEQFF. The CDR3 coding sequence is TGTGCCAGCAGCTTAGATAGGATAGCGGCATCCCTATTCAATGAGCAGTTCTTC.

The rearrangement joins TRBV12-3 or TRBV12-4 to TRBJ1-2; unclear D gene. The V end was cut by 10 bases, the J end by 3 bases, with 9 bases between. The CDR3 extends over 11 amino acids. The CDR3 DNA sequence: TGTGCCACCACAGAGTACTATGGCTACACCTTC. It yields the protein CATTEYYGYTF.